This T cell receptor (beta chain) was recorded in a study of cytomegalovirus exposure and HLA in healthy donors. Study-wide context: The early release's HLA-typed donors yielded some 85 million unique TCRs. Overall study findings and caveats: TCR association rates varied by HLA locus in a later analysis, with DRB1 highest and HLA-C lowest. Donors belonging to an Asian-associated ancestry cluster reportedly showed fewer N-insertions in productive TCRs than the roughly 670-donor mean, according to what a later analysis found.

V was clipped by 0 bases and J by 6 bases, with 11 bases between them. The CDR3 has 14 residues. Germline values: CDR1 SGDLS, CDR2 YYNGEE. This clone was recorded a few times. Its matching antigen is unknown. 13 Jbeta primers and 60 Vbeta primers were used for the PCR. Libraries were prepared by immunoSEQ multiplex PCR; TCRdb keeps only in-frame clonotypes and omits some of them. The data contain roughly 80,000 clones, under 85% of them singletons. The sample taken for sequencing was PBMCs. The sequence derives from a woman between 35 and 50 years old in good health and CMV-seropositive. This chain links TRBV9 with TRBJ2-3; D is uncertain. The CDR3 spells CASSVASTGDTQYF. The CDR3 DNA reads TGTGCCAGCAGCGTAGCGTCGACCGGGGATACGCAGTATTTT.